This TCR beta chain was captured in a study of identical twins. This clonotype was seen a handful of times. Its antigen is not known. MiXCR, run by TCRdb on the 5' RACE reads, gives a single entry per CDR3 protein. The table lists some 1,600,000 distinct CDR3 sequences, around 33% of them singletons. Points from the study as a whole: The conclusions drew on cross-sectional statistical analysis instead of tracking the same donors.

This receptor was taken from a newborn girl in good health. Sequenced material: cord blood.

Here the CDR3 reads CASTPGGRYTEAFF. In nucleotides, the CDR3 is TGTGCCAGCACCCCAGGAGGGCGGTACACTGAAGCTTTCTTT. V usage is TRBV3-1 and J usage is TRBJ1-1, with D unresolved. Trimming pared 7 bases from V and 3 bases from J, leaving 15 bases between. The CDR3 is made up of 14 amino acids. Germline values: CDR1 LGHDT, CDR2 YNNKEL (reference sequence). Combining the CDR3 with reference TRBV3-1 and TRBJ1-1 gives the whole variable domain DTAVSQTPKYLVTQMGNDKSIKCEQNLGHDTMYWYKQDSKKFLKIMFSYNNKELIINETVPNRFSPKSPDKAHLNLHINSLELGDSAVYFCASTPGGRYTEAFFGQGTRLTVV.